This T cell receptor beta chain originates from a study of cytomegalovirus exposure and HLA in healthy donors (dated by TCRdb to about 2017). About the investigation overall: An earlier analysis of approximately 640 of the donors reported approximately 290 Gb of sequence data and some 100 million unique TCR beta sequences from around 200 million T cells. Both class I and class II loci were covered by HLA typing, at four-digit resolution. Every repertoire in the discovery cohort had been generated on one and the same sequencing platform. Donor age, sex, ethnicity and CMV serostatus were collected together with the repertoire data. The number of donors typed differed by locus, with about 629-640 for A, B, C, DRB1 and DQB1, roughly 520 for DQA1, approximately 580 for DPA1, and some 450 for DPB1. Of the roughly 400 genotyped donors, approximately 80% fell in the genetic ancestry cluster associated with self-reported Caucasian donors. The study aimed to test whether cataloging public T cell receptors could reveal signatures of past pathogen exposure. High-throughput TCR immunosequencing, statistical association of individual TCRs with disease status, and machine learning were combined to predict cytomegalovirus infection status. Among 398 genotyped donors of the cohort, an average of roughly 240,000 unique TCR beta nucleotide sequences were sequenced per donor, roughly 20% of them non-productive. Because of strong linkage in the cohort, 5 or 6 DR-DQ haplotypes were treated as single units for association and clustering. In addition to the first cohort of 666 subjects, a separate validation cohort of 130 or so different subjects was used. An early release covering just under 650 HLA-typed donors comprised approximately 300 gigabases of sequencing data and 65 million to 100 million unique TCR sequences. Using immunosequencing, the study profiled T cell repertoires from 550 to 750 subjects and related those repertoires to cytomegalovirus serostatus. Rather than drawing on any new phenotypic data, the later analysis identified candidate immune exposures from TCR beta sequences and the way those sequences occurred across donors. An earlier analysis of some 500 of the donors used high-throughput TCR beta sequencing to judge whether each TCR beta V gene segment behaved as functional or pseudogenic. In a later analysis, previously published TCR beta repertoires from about 640 donors were re-analyzed and high-resolution HLA genotyping was added so that TCR occurrence patterns could be studied. A later genetic analysis took genome-wide SNP genotypes for about 65% of the 666 donors and used that subset as a discovery cohort. General conclusions and limits of the study: A later analysis reported that several top co-occurrence clusters appeared linked to parvovirus B19, influenza, CMV and Epstein-Barr virus. According to a later analysis, most CMV-associated TCR beta chains appeared to be HLA-restricted, and the HLA associations seemed to be driven largely by CMV exposure. An association between a missense DCLRE1C variant and V-gene and J-gene trimming of TCR beta chains was found in a later genetic analysis and replicated in an independent cohort. An earlier analysis of 587 of the donors showed that most TCR beta V segments appeared in productive rearrangements either about 87% or about 30% of the time, which broadly matched IMGT annotations. For the cohort, immune exposure information was limited to CMV serostatus. Because HLA typing was missing for some donors at each locus, association tests included only the typed subset. The authors suggested that the approach could potentially be extended to other disease states and immunological phenotypes. A later analysis found that TCR association rates varied across HLA loci, with DRB1 alleles showing the most associated TCRs and HLA-C alleles the fewest. The cohort was sequenced for TCR beta chains only, and without alpha or paired-chain data the features that could be detected were limited. In vitro tests confirmed that a few of the cytomegalovirus-associated TCR beta chains recognize cytomegalovirus antigens. A later analysis associated 16,951 TCR beta sequences with specific HLA alleles at a false discovery rate of 0.05. Approximately 16 rarely observed V segments, including chromosome 9 orphons, were excluded from the earlier analysis of several hundred of the donors because counts were too low. A cluster of highly shared sequence variants was judged likely to be a technical artifact of the sequencing pipeline. Correlated functional status among segregating V segments might be attributable to linkage disequilibrium, but an unknown experimental factor could not be ruled out. Strong co-occurrence of HLA alleles, especially DR and DQ, made assigning TCR associations to individual alleles difficult. In a later analysis, HLA-associated TCR beta chains showed more clonal expansion and lower generation probabilities than non-associated chains that were equally common. A further reported finding was that TCR beta sequences accurately predicted the HLA-A and HLA-B alleles for most subjects in the first cohort. A total of 150 to 200 TCR beta chains were listed by the study as associated with cytomegalovirus. Some IMGT-functional V segments, including TRBV6-2 and TRBV6-3, could not be distinguished by the 87-base-pair reads and were therefore excluded. Compared with the roughly 720-donor mean, donors in an Asian-associated ancestry cluster had fewer N-insertions in productive TCRs, according to a later genetic analysis. The classifier was reported to diagnose cytomegalovirus status with high specificity and sensitivity in both the original and validation cohorts. The presence/absence analyses assumed that sequencing depth was roughly uniform across donors, and that assumption may not be true. While some public TCRs were present in many individuals, most TCR sequences turned up only very rarely across donors.

The method was the immunoSEQ multiplex PCR assay. A mixture of 60 forward primers for TCR Vbeta segments and 13 reverse primers for TCR Jbeta segments was used in the multiplex PCR. The CDR3 region of rearranged TCR beta genes was amplified from genomic DNA by a multiplex PCR assay. The Illumina HiSeq System was used to sequence the amplified TCR beta libraries as 87-base-pair reads. Processing in the source paper ran as follows. A later analysis counted 75 million to 100 million unique TCR beta chains across the 690 or so repertoires, and roughly 11 million of these chains were shared by at least two donors. A nearest-neighbor algorithm error-corrected the raw reads and collapsed the reads into unique sequences, merging closely related sequences to remove PCR and sequencing errors. Alignment of CDR3 sequences to IMGT reference sequences was used to assign V, D and J gene segments. For a sequence to be retained, a match of at least six nucleotides was required to both a V gene segment and a J gene segment. A rearrangement counted as productive if the CDR3 had no stop codons and remained in frame with V and J, and every other rearrangement counted as non-productive. CDR3 was defined according to IMGT convention as the region running from the second conserved V-encoded cysteine to the conserved J-encoded phenylalanine. In an earlier analysis of around 540 of the donors, sequences lacking an unambiguous match to a single V gene segment were excluded. An earlier analysis of several hundred of the donors called V segments functional above 56.7% productive rearrangements and segregating when the between-donor standard deviation exceeded 5%. A statistical classification framework was built for diagnosing cytomegalovirus status from the catalog of TCR beta chain sequences. In a later analysis, TCR nucleotide sequences were compared against IMGT/GENE-DB human TR gene sequences so that V and J genes could be assigned. A later analysis assigned CDR3 sequences and most-parsimonious VDJ recombination scenarios with the TCRdist pipeline. In a later analysis, each TCR beta chain was defined by its CDR3 amino acid sequence together with its V-gene family, and reads without a unique V-gene family were excluded. A later analysis removed 550 to 650 highly shared, low-generation-probability nucleotide sequences to deal with suspected cross-contamination and a sequencing artifact. For each public chain, a later analysis derived a clonal expansion index from normalized ranks of inferred template counts within each repertoire. A later analysis computed generation probabilities with a VDJ recombination model fitted to out-of-frame rearrangements, and checked the results against IGoR. In a later analysis, TCR-TCR, TCR-HLA and TCR-CMV co-occurrence was scored with hypergeometric tests, and a repertoire-size bias correction was applied to TCR pairs. False discovery rates were estimated in a later analysis by permuting HLA or CMV assignments 20 times. In a later analysis, co-occurring TCRs were grouped using DBSCAN, and TCRdist sequence similarity was added for clustering within HLA-allele-positive subsets. Repertoires with fewer than 30,000 or more than 120,000 public chains, plus five repertoires with anomalous nucleotide sharing, were excluded from co-occurrence clustering. TCRdb stores this immuneACCESS table with in-frame sequences only. Part of the clones is absent; in the studies checked, under half of the shortfall reflects unresolved V genes, and no reason is known for the rest. D and trimming come from the DNA, and the V and J calls and clone size come from that table. The sample table holds over 140,000 clones, of which 70% to 90% were seen once. Of the sample, about 2.2% is held by the ten largest clones.

The cohort consisted of hundreds of healthy bone marrow donors. All cohort members were sampled while nominally healthy, although unrecorded immune exposures were likely present. The donor tested CMV seronegative, placing the donor among the 350 or so seronegative members of the cohort. Every donor gave a peripheral blood sample, and the peripheral blood mononuclear cells from that sample were used for TCR beta sequencing. The Qiagen DNeasy Blood Extraction Kit was used to extract genomic DNA from the blood cell samples. This clone occurred a few times. Its specific antigen is unknown. One base away there is no much larger clone; base qualities are not given. Based on the germline V gene, the CDR1 and CDR2 sequences are SGHVS and FQNEAQ. From the cysteine up to the phenylalanine, the CDR3 has a length of 13 residues. Solely the CDR3 DNA is kept, with 39 bases framed from the first base. V drops 0 bases and J drops 9 bases, leaving 11 bases in between.

The receptor's source is a man in his forties or fifties in good health and CMV-seronegative. The chain links TRBV7-8 with TRBJ1-2; the D gene lacks a confident call. The specimen sequenced was PBMCs. CDR3 region: CASSLAGQARYTF. The DNA is TGTGCCAGCAGCTTAGCGGGCCAGGCCCGCTACACCTTC.